Detailed here is one T cell receptor beta chain. What it binds is unknown. CDR1 and CDR2 (germline): SGHRS, YFSETQ. The CDR3 is 16 residues long. V trimming: 2 bases; J trimming: 3 bases; junction bases outside the gene matches: 7. This sample was included in a study of cytomegalovirus exposure and HLA in healthy donors. Turning to the study itself: Within the Caucasian-associated ancestry cluster were around 81% of the roughly 400 genotyped donors. Overall study results and limits: The classifier reportedly diagnosed cytomegalovirus status with high sensitivity and specificity. A later analysis linked a missense DCLRE1C variant to TCR beta V- and J-gene trimming. Prior analysis indicated that the majority of TCR beta V segments exhibited productivity approximately 87% or approximately 30% of the time.

The PCR used 60 Vbeta and 13 Jbeta primers. The method was immunoSEQ multiplex PCR; TCRdb's version includes in-frame clones alone and lacks a portion of them. The data hold about 130,000 clones, with about 63% observed a single time. The receptor comes from a man aged 25 to 40 in good health and CMV-seropositive. The sequencing sample was made of PBMCs. This chain links TRBV5-1 with TRBJ2-1; TRBD2 aligns across 8 bases. The CDR3 reads CASSFTTAGVYNEQFF. As DNA, the CDR3 is TGCGCCAGCAGCTTTACTACAGCGGGAGTCTACAATGAGCAGTTCTTC.